The 26 T cell receptor beta chains listed next were all sequenced from one sample in a study of cytomegalovirus exposure and HLA in healthy donors. Some clones are missing from TCRdb's copy, which holds only in-frame ones; the method was immunoSEQ multiplex PCR. Of around 160,000 clones listed, roughly nine tenths are singletons. The specimen was PBMCs. The receptor source for this set is a woman between 18 and 29 years old in good health and CMV-seropositive.

The chain is built from TRBV27 and TRBJ1-1; maybe TRBD1 (5 bases). The CDR3 loop spans 14 amino acids. Trimming cost V 5 bases and J 1 base, with 11 bases left between them. The germline V gene has CDR1 MNHEY and CDR2 SMNVEV (reference sequence). For the CDR3, the DNA is TGTGCCAGCAGTCCCCTAGACAGGAACACTGAAGCTTTCTTT. Its protein is CASSPLDRNTEAFF.

The gene calls are TRBV27 and TRBJ2-3; no firm D call. V was cut by 1 base and J by 1 base, with 21 bases left in between. The germline CDR1 and CDR2 sequences are MNHEY and SMNVEV (reference sequence). CDR3 length equals 19 residues. CDR3 sequence (DNA): TGTGCCAGCAGTTTATTTTCGGTAAACGCTATGTTCGGCACAGATACGCAGTATTTT. It specifies CASSLFSVNAMFGTDTQYF.

About this clone itself: An end of the junction differs from the germline gene, which may be a read error. The CDR3 nucleotides read TGTGCCAGCAGTTACTCGAATTTACCCGGGACTAGCGTGGTTTTT. This gives the protein CASSYSNLPGTSVVF. V and J are TRBV6-5 and TRBJ2-3; 10 nucleotides align to TRBD2. The germline V gene has CDR1 MNHEY and CDR2 SVGAGI. The CDR3 runs to 15 residues.

The gene calls are TRBV11-2 and TRBJ2-2; no definite D call. Deletions cut 0 bases from V and 2 bases from J, with 4 bases between. This CDR3 is built from 14 residues. The germline gives CDR1 SGHAT, CDR2 FQNNGV. CDR3 DNA sequence: TGTGCCAGCAGCTTAGACAGAAACACCGGGGAGCTGTTTTTT. This sequence encodes CASSLDRNTGELFF. Filled out from reference TRBV11-2 and TRBJ2-2, the complete variable domain reads EAGVAQSPRYKIIEKRQSVAFWCNPISGHATLYWYQQILGQGPKLLIQFQNNGVVDDSQLPKDRFSAERLKGVDSTLKIQPAKLEDSAVYLCASSLDRNTGELFFGEGSRLTVL.

V gene TRBV27 combines with J gene TRBJ2-3, with 9 nucleotides matching TRBD1. CDR1 MNHEY and CDR2 SMNVEV come from the germline V gene (reference sequence). The CDR3 runs to 15 residues. The junction had 9 bases not matched to a gene; V was cut back by 8 bases and J by 3 bases. The CDR3 reads CASSEPGTGTDTQYF. CDR3 nucleotide sequence: TGTGCCAGCTCTGAACCCGGGACAGGGACAGATACGCAGTATTTT.

The chain combines TRBV6-1 with TRBJ2-5, with a possible D match to TRBD1 (6 bases). The CDR3 spans 13 residues. V lost 6 bases and J lost 5, with 13 bases in between. Germline lookup yields CDR1 MNHNS and CDR2 SASEGT. CDR3 sequence reads: CASSLNRVETQYF. CDR3 DNA sequence: TGTGCCAGCAGCCTAAACAGGGTTGAGACCCAGTACTTC.

This clone has a single count. The rearrangement links TRBV19 to TRBJ2-2; TRBD2 aligns across 7 bases. V shed 5 bases and J 4 bases; nucleotides not matched to a gene: 4. Per germline, CDR1 LNHDA and CDR2 SQIVND (reference sequence). CDR3 length: 14 amino acids. The CDR3 DNA is TGTGCCAGTAGTTTCTCGGGGGGCACCGGGGAGCTGTTTTTT. This codes for CASSFSGGTGELFF. Supplemented by reference TRBV19 and TRBJ2-2, the full variable domain reads DGGITQSPKYLFRKEGQNVTLSCEQNLNHDAMYWYRQDPGQGLRLIYYSQIVNDFQKGDIAEGYSVSREKKESFPLTVTSAQKNPTAFYLCASSFSGGTGELFFGEGSRLTVL.

V and J are TRBV5-8 and TRBJ2-5, with a tentative D call TRBD2 (5 bases). V dropped 3 bases and J dropped 3 bases, with 12 bases sitting between them. This CDR3 region has 14 residues. CDR1 and CDR2 from the germline V gene are SGHTS and YDEGEE. The CDR3 region has the DNA TGTGCCAGCAGCTCGCCGGACTGGAAAGAGACCCAGTACTTC. Translating gives CASSSPDWKETQYF.

V gene TRBV28 combines with J gene TRBJ2-7; TRBD2 matches at 8 bases. Trimming cost V 5 bases and J 5 bases; bases outside gene matches: 8. This CDR3 spans 14 amino acids. CDR1 and CDR2 (germline): MDHEN, SYDVKM. This chain's CDR3 is CASSPGLAYHEQYF. The DNA of the CDR3 is TGTGCCAGCAGTCCCGGACTAGCTTATCACGAGCAGTACTTC.

This chain links TRBV4-1 with TRBJ1-1; D ambiguous. V dropped 3 bases and J dropped 6 bases, with 8 bases sitting between them. This CDR3 is built from 12 residues. Germline V gene data show CDR1 as MGHRA and CDR2 as YSYEKL. The CDR3 DNA follows: TGCGCCAGCAGCCAGGCGGGGTCTGAAGCTTTCTTT. It specifies CASSQAGSEAFF.

The rearrangement links TRBV6-6 to TRBJ1-5; a possible D gene is TRBD1 (5 bases). CDR1 is MNHNY and CDR2 is SVGAGI in the germline V gene (reference sequence). The CDR3 totals 15 residues. Trimming removed 3 bases from V and 6 bases from J, with 15 bases in between. The CDR3 coding sequence is TGTGCCAGCAGTTATGGCGTCAGGGTAGGTCAGCCCCAGCATTTT. Encoded protein: CASSYGVRVGQPQHF.

This chain connects TRBV30 to TRBJ1-2; possibly TRBD1 for D (5 bases). Per germline, CDR1 GTSNPN and CDR2 SVGIG (reference sequence). The CDR3 is 12 amino acids. Between the trimmed V and J ends, which lost 5 bases and 4 bases, there was a span of 11 bases. Written as DNA, the CDR3 is TGTGCCTGGGGAGGAGGGACCTATGGCTACACCTTC. Protein sequence: CAWGGGTYGYTF.

This clone came up once. This chain uses TRBV6-5 with TRBJ1-1, with a tentative D call TRBD1 (5 bases). V was trimmed by 5 bases and J by 0 bases, leaving 13 bases between them. CDR3 size: 15 residues. CDR1 and CDR2 (germline): MNHEY, SVGAGI. The CDR3: CASSPPQGLNTEAFF. The CDR3 bases are TGTGCCAGCAGTCCCCCGCAGGGCCTGAACACTGAAGCTTTCTTT.

V gene TRBV7-8 combines with J gene TRBJ2-5; TRBD2 matches at 8 bases. The ends lost 4 bases at V and 0 bases at J; junction bases unmatched: 4. The germline V gene has CDR1 SGHVS and CDR2 FQNEAQ. The CDR3 loop spans 15 amino acids. The DNA for the CDR3 is TGTGCCAGCAGCTGGAGAGCGGGGGACCAAGAGACCCAGTACTTC. The encoded protein is CASSWRAGDQETQYF.

This clone appeared once. This rearrangement joins TRBV21-1 to TRBJ1-2. TRBV21-1 constitutes a pseudogene. There are 15 residues in the CDR3. The CDR3 DNA reads TGTGCCAGCAGCAAAGCGGGGGGGTTCGGCTATGGCTACACCTTC. Translated: CASSKAGGFGYGYTF.

The chain combines TRBV11-2 with TRBJ1-1; unclear D gene. Per the germline V gene, CDR1 is SGHAT and CDR2 is FQNNGV. V dropped 0 bases and J dropped 3 bases, with 8 bases sitting between them. CDR3 length equals 14 residues. In DNA form, the CDR3 reads TGTGCCAGCAGCTTAGACGAGGGAGACACTGAAGCTTTCTTT. It encodes CASSLDEGDTEAFF. Drawing the rest from reference TRBV11-2 and TRBJ1-1, the complete variable domain is EAGVAQSPRYKIIEKRQSVAFWCNPISGHATLYWYQQILGQGPKLLIQFQNNGVVDDSQLPKDRFSAERLKGVDSTLKIQPAKLEDSAVYLCASSLDEGDTEAFFGQGTRLTVV.

This chain uses TRBV5-4 with TRBJ2-2; D may be TRBD1 (6 bases). Germline CDR1 and CDR2: SGHNT and YYREEE (reference sequence). Deletions cut 4 bases from V and 5 bases from J, with 18 bases between. The CDR3 is made up of 16 amino acids. The CDR3 sequence: CASSHSDRRGTGELFF. CDR3 sequence (DNA): TGTGCCAGCAGCCATTCCGACAGGCGAGGGACCGGGGAGCTGTTTTTT. The variable domain in full, completed from reference TRBV5-4 and TRBJ2-2, reads ETGVTQSPTHLIKTRGQQVTLRCSSQSGHNTVSWYQQALGQGPQFIFQYYREEENGRGNFPPRFSGLQFPNYSSELNVNALELDDSALYLCASSHSDRRGTGELFFGEGSRLTVL.

This chain uses TRBV10-3 with TRBJ2-7, with TRBD2 matching 8 bases. Looked up from germline, CDR1 is ENHRY and CDR2 is SYGVKD. The CDR3 has 13 residues. Unmatched junction bases numbered 5, after V lost 9 bases and J lost 1 base. In nucleotides, the CDR3 is TGTGCCATTGCGAGCGGGGGATCCTACGAGCAGTACTTC. The encoded protein is CAIASGGSYEQYF.

V is TRBV19 and J is TRBJ1-1; 8 bases match TRBD1. Per the germline V gene, CDR1 is LNHDA and CDR2 is SQIVND (reference sequence). V trimming: 0 bases; J trimming: 4 bases; junction bases outside the gene matches: 4. This CDR3 contains 15 residues. The CDR3 DNA sequence: TGTGCCAGTAGTATAGACAGGGGGCTGAGCACTGAAGCTTTCTTT. This sequence encodes CASSIDRGLSTEAFF.

The table lists this clone with a few counts. CDR3 region: CASSQDLAGAYEQYF. CDR3 nucleotide sequence: TGCGCCAGCAGCCAAGATCTGGCAGGGGCCTACGAGCAGTACTTC. The chain joins TRBV4-1 to TRBJ2-7; D may be TRBD1 (6 bases). CDR1 and CDR2 from the germline V gene are MGHRA and YSYEKL. The V gene lost 0 bases and the J gene lost 2 bases, with 11 bases spanning the gap. The CDR3 runs 15 residues.

V and J are TRBV5-4 and TRBJ2-2, with D maybe TRBD2 (6 bases). This CDR3 contains 15 residues. CDR1 SGHNT and CDR2 YYREEE come from the germline V gene (reference sequence). V was trimmed by 0 bases and J by 4 bases, leaving 10 bases between them. Written as DNA, the CDR3 is TGTGCCAGCAGCTTGGCGACTAGTGGCACCGGGGAGCTGTTTTTT. Translating it yields CASSLATSGTGELFF.

The rearrangement joins TRBV6-6 to TRBJ1-5; D perhaps matches TRBD1 (6 bases). The CDR3 has 15 residues. V dropped 0 bases and J dropped 2 bases, with 8 bases sitting between them. CDR1 MNHNY and CDR2 SVGAGI come from the germline V gene (reference sequence). The CDR3 sequence is CASSYSSGGNQPQHF. CDR3 nucleotides: TGTGCCAGCAGTTACTCGTCAGGGGGCAATCAGCCCCAGCATTTT.

The J gene is TRBJ2-5, the V gene TRBV7-9; no reliable D call. The CDR3 covers 16 residues. Trimming removed 1 base from V and 5 bases from J, with 17 bases in between. Looked up from germline, CDR1 is SEHNR and CDR2 is FQNEAQ (reference sequence). CDR3 sequence reads: CASSLVALGSMETQYF. The CDR3 nucleotides read TGTGCCAGCAGCTTAGTAGCCCTGGGTAGTATGGAGACCCAGTACTTC.

This clone appeared once. J is TRBJ1-1 and V is TRBV30; tentative D call: TRBD1 (6 bases). This CDR3 region has 12 residues. Germline V gene data show CDR1 as GTSNPN and CDR2 as SVGIG (reference sequence). V lost 2 bases and J 7 bases, leaving 11 bases between the germline ends. CDR3 region: CAWSSGHLEAFF. For the CDR3, the DNA is TGTGCCTGGAGTTCGGGACACCTTGAAGCTTTCTTT.

The V gene is TRBV4-1, the J gene TRBJ1-2, with D tentatively TRBD1 (5 bases). Germline CDR1 and CDR2: MGHRA and YSYEKL. The V gene lost 1 base and the J gene lost 2 bases, with 8 bases spanning the gap. CDR3 size: 14 residues. CDR3 nucleotides: TGCGCCAGCAGCCAAGGAGGACAAAACTATGGCTACACCTTC. Residues: CASSQGGQNYGYTF.

The chain recombines TRBV19 with TRBJ1-1; no clear D. CDR1 is LNHDA and CDR2 is SQIVND in the germline V gene (reference sequence). The CDR3 runs to 14 residues. Trimming left V 5 bases short and J 12 bases short, with 22 bases between. In DNA form, the CDR3 reads TGTGCCAGTAGTGCCGGGGTCAGCCCAGCGGGGACTTTCTTT. Residues: CASSAGVSPAGTFF.